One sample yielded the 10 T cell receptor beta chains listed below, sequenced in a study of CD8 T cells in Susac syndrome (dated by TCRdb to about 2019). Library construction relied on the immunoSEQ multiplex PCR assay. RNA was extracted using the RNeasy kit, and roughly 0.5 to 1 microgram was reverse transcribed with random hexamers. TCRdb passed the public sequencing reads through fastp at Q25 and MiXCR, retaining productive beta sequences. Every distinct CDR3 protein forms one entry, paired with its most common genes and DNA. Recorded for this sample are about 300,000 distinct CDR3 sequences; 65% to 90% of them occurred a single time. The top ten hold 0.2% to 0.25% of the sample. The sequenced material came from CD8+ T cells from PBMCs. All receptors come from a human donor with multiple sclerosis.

The CDR3 reads CASSLVGQGFYGYTF. As DNA, the CDR3 is TGTGCCAGCAGTTTAGTGGGACAGGGGTTCTATGGCTACACCTTC. This chain uses TRBV28 with TRBJ1-2, with TRBD1 matching 10 bases. Looked up from germline, CDR1 is MDHEN and CDR2 is SYDVKM. The V segment lost 2 bases and the J segment 4 bases; nucleotides outside the gene matches: 4. This CDR3 has 15 amino acids.

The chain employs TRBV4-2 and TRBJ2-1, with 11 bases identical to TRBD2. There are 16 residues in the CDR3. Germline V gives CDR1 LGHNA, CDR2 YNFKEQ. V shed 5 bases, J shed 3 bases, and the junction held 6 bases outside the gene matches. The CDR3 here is CASSVLLAGDYNEQFF. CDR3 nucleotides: TGTGCCAGCAGCGTCCTACTAGCGGGAGACTACAATGAGCAGTTCTTC.

Here the CDR3 reads CAWSGRYSNQPQHF. CDR3 bases: TGTGCCTGGAGTGGACGGTATAGCAATCAGCCCCAGCATTTT. V is TRBV30 and J is TRBJ1-5, with D hard to call. Germline V CDR1 and CDR2: GTSNPN, SVGIG (reference sequence). V lost 1 base to trimming and J lost 0 bases, with 7 bases between them. This CDR3 has 14 amino acids.

CDR3 sequence reads: CASSPGQGIVGYTF. CDR3 in DNA: TGTGCCAGCAGTCCGGGACAGGGGATAGTGGGCTACACCTTC. V gene TRBV12-3 or TRBV12-4 combines with J gene TRBJ1-2; 10 nucleotides line up with TRBD1. Trimming at V came to 5 bases and at J to 8 bases, leaving 8 bases not matched to a gene. The length of the CDR3 is 14 residues.

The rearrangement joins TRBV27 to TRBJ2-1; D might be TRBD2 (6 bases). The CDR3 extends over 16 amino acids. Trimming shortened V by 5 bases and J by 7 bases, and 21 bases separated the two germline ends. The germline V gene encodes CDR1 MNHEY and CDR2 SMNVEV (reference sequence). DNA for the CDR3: TGTGCCAGCAGTATCGTGGCGGGATCCGCGGGGAATGAGCAGTTCTTC. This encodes CASSIVAGSAGNEQFF.

For the CDR3, the DNA is TGCAGTGCTAGACCGGCGGGAGCAGTCGTATTAAATGAGCAGTTCTTC. Translating it yields CSARPAGAVVLNEQFF. The chain has TRBV20-1 and TRBJ2-1; TRBD2 matches 7 bases. Germline loops: CDR1 DFQATT, CDR2 SNEGSKA (reference sequence). The V segment lost 2 bases and the J segment 7 bases; nucleotides outside the gene matches: 14. The CDR3 loop spans 16 amino acids.

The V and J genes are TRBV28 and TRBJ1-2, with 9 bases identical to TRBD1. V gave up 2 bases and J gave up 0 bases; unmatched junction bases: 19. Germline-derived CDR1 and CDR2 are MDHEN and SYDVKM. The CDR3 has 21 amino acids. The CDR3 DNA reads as TGTGCCAGCAGTTTACACCCGAGATCGGACAGGGGCGACTGGGCTAACTATGGCTACACCTTC. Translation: CASSLHPRSDRGDWANYGYTF.

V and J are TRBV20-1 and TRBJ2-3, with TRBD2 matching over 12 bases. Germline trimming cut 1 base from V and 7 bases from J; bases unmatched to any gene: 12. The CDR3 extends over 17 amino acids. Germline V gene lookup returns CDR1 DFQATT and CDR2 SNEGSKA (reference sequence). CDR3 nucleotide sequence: TGCAGTGCTAGAGCTCCAACCGGGACTAGCGGGTTGCATACGCAGTATTTT. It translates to CSARAPTGTSGLHTQYF.

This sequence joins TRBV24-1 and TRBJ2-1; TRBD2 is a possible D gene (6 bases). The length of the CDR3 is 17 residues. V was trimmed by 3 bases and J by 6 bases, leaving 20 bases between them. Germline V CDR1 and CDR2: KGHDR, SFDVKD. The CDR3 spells CATSDSGLAKRGNEQFF. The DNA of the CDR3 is TGTGCCACCAGTGATAGTGGGCTAGCGAAAAGGGGCAATGAGCAGTTCTTC.

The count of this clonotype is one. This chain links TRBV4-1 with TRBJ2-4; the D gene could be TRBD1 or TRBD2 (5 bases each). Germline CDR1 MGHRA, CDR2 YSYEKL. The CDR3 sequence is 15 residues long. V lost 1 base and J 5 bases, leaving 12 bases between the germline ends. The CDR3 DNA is TGCGCCAGCAGCCAAGGGGCAGGGACGGAAAACATTCAGTACTTC. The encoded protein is CASSQGAGTENIQYF.